This T cell receptor (beta chain) was identified in a study of siplizumab effects on memory and regulatory T cells. In the case of this clone: Its specificity is not known.

Study-wide findings and caveats: Roughly 80-96% of proliferating CD4+ or CD8+ clones defied assignment to a naive or memory phenotype. There appeared to be greater diversity in naive T cells than in memory cells, and naive T cells seemed major contributors to the alloresponse.

The table came from immunoSEQ multiplex PCR; TCRdb's copy has only in-frame clones and leaves some out. The sample includes roughly 100,000 clones, approximately 94% of them seen just once. The V end was cut by 2 bases, the J end by 0 bases, with 8 bases between. This CDR3 is built from 14 residues. Germline V gene lookup returns CDR1 LNHDA and CDR2 SQIVND (reference sequence). Sequenced: CD4+ T cells sorted from blood. This receptor was taken from a human donor in good health. This chain joins TRBV19 and TRBJ2-7; D unclear. DNA of the CDR3: TGTGCCAGTAGTATAAGCGTCGGCTCCTACGAGCAGTACTTC. It yields the protein CASSISVGSYEQYF.